This record concerns one T cell receptor (beta chain) sequence. Antigen specificity is unknown. The data were obtained in a study of CD8+CD57+ T cells in acquired aplastic anemia. Study as a whole: DNA recovered from sorted CD4+ and CD8+ cells had a mean of around 3.3 ug.

Study observations and caveats: Researchers reported that CD8+ Simpson's diversity was not significantly different in patients versus controls.

Sequenced patients had shown CD8+CD57+ cell expansion by flow cytometry. Each patient gave a blood sample that was collected before any therapy had been received. The V and J ends lost 4 bases and 6 bases respectively, with 16 bases between them. This CDR3 has 15 amino acids. Germline CDR1 reads LNHDA; CDR2 reads SQIVND (reference sequence). It was genomic DNA that served as the template for profiling TCR beta VDJ and CDR3. TCRdb processed the reads anew with MiXCR; each CDR3 protein has one entry. The sample consists of 260,000 or so distinct CDR3 sequences, 45% to 50% of them appearing once. Sequenced material: sorted CD4+, CD8+, or CD8+CD57+ T cells (not recorded which) from PBMCs. The V call is TRBV19, the J call TRBJ1-5; tentative D call: TRBD1 (5 bases). The TCR sequence derives from a human donor with aplastic anemia. CDR3 residues: CASSRGQGWGQPQHF. The CDR3 bases are TGTGCCAGTAGTAGAGGGCAGGGTTGGGGTCAGCCCCAGCATTTT. Combining the CDR3 with reference TRBV19 and TRBJ1-5 gives the whole variable domain DGGITQSPKYLFRKEGQNVTLSCEQNLNHDAMYWYRQDPGQGLRLIYYSQIVNDFQKGDIAEGYSVSREKKESFPLTVTSAQKNPTAFYLCASSRGQGWGQPQHFGDGTRLSIL.